This T cell receptor beta chain was identified during a study of blood T cell repertoires in COVID-19. Study-wide context: In each case, the material was cDNA or gDNA derived from T cells, B-cell-depleted T cells, or PBMCs.

As originally analysed: Amplifying reference gene primers gave estimates of nucleated cell counts. Produced via immunoSEQ multiplex PCR; TCRdb's table is partial and in-frame only. V, J and clone size are those of that table, while D and trimming were read from the DNA. This table has roughly 160,000 clones, over 75% appearing once. The length of the CDR3 is 15 residues. Trimming took 5 bases from V and 7 from J; bases not matched to a gene: 10. Germline CDR1 is SGHRS and CDR2 is YFSETQ. This clone was seen once. This chain connects TRBV5-1 to TRBJ2-1, with 9 nucleotides matching TRBD1. Sequencing was performed on PBMCs or T cells enriched from blood (not recorded which). This TCR was sampled from a woman in her thirties or forties with acute COVID-19. CDR3 loop: CASSRGQGDTNEQFF. The CDR3 DNA is TGCGCCAGCAGTAGGGGACAGGGAGATACGAATGAGCAGTTCTTC.